These 11 T cell receptor beta chains share one sample of origin, sequenced in a study of early T cells in non-severe SARS-CoV-2 infection. In TCRdb, the 5' RACE reads were re-called with MiXCR into one record per CDR3 protein. This sample has thousands of distinct CDR3 sequences, with about 5% found just once. Source material: whole blood. These TCRs come from an adult who was a healthcare worker with PCR-confirmed SARS-CoV-2 infection or an uninfected control (not recorded which).

Ten or more counts support this clonotype. The chain is built from TRBV5-6 and TRBJ2-5; D unresolved. The V and J ends lost 0 bases and 5 bases respectively, with 2 bases between them. The V gene's germline CDR1 is SGHDT and CDR2 YYEEEE. The CDR3 is made up of 11 amino acids. In nucleotides, the CDR3 is TGTGCCAGCAGCTTGGACGAGACCCAGTACTTC. It translates to CASSLDETQYF. The whole variable domain, filled in from reference TRBV5-6 and TRBJ2-5, reads DAGVTQSPTHLIKTRGQQVTLRCSPKSGHDTVSWYQQALGQGPQFIFQYYEEEERQRGNFPDRFSGHQFPNYSSELNVNALLLGDSALYLCASSLDETQYFGPGTRLLVL.

This clonotype was observed many times. The rearrangement links TRBV7-9 to TRBJ2-7; tentative D call: TRBD1 (5 bases). The length of the CDR3 is 14 residues. Germline V CDR1 and CDR2: SEHNR, FQNEAQ (reference sequence). The V end lost 4 bases, the J end lost 1 base, and 11 bases lay between the germline ends. CDR3: CASSSLTVSYEQYV. The CDR3 DNA reads as TGTGCCAGCAGCTCTTTGACAGTTTCCTACGAGCAGTACGTC.

This clonotype occurred a few times. This may be a read error, as it is one base from a much larger clone. The chain joins TRBV5-1 to TRBJ2-5; D is perhaps TRBD2 (5 bases). The CDR3 is 14 residues long. The germline V gene encodes CDR1 SGHRS and CDR2 YFSETQ. The CDR3 loop is CVSSLLLAQETQYF. The CDR3 nucleotides are TGCGTCAGCAGCCTCCTCCTAGCCCAAGAGACCCAGTACTTC. The variable domain in full, with the rest retrieved from reference TRBV5-1 and TRBJ2-5, is KAGVTQTPRYLIKTRGQQVTLSCSPISGHRSVSWYQQTPGQGLQFLFEYFSETQRNKGNFPGRFSGRQFSNSRSEMNVSTLELGDSALYLCVSSLLLAQETQYFGPGTRLLVL.

This clonotype was counted at least ten times. The V gene is TRBV10-2, the J gene TRBJ2-5, with TRBD2 matching over 7 bases. The J segment lost 2 bases and the V segment lost 3 bases, leaving 9 bases of the junction unmatched. Germline CDR1 is WSHSY and CDR2 is SAAADI. This CDR3 region has 16 residues. The CDR3 region is CASSDTASGQQETQYF. In DNA form, the CDR3 reads TGCGCCAGCAGTGATACGGCTAGCGGCCAGCAAGAGACCCAGTACTTC.

This clonotype was observed a handful of times. The genes are TRBV29-1 and TRBJ2-3, with D maybe TRBD1 (6 bases). Trimming left V 6 bases short and J 3 bases short, with 16 bases between. The germline CDR1 and CDR2 sequences are SQVTM and ANQGSEA. This CDR3 spans 14 amino acids. The CDR3 protein is CSVGQLRGTDTQYF. The DNA of the CDR3 is TGCAGCGTCGGACAGTTGAGGGGGACAGATACGCAGTATTTT.

This chain links TRBV6-5 with TRBJ2-1; 8 bases align to TRBD1. Trimming at V came to 6 bases and at J to 7 bases, leaving 11 bases not matched to a gene. The germline V gene has CDR1 MNHEY and CDR2 SVGAGI. The CDR3 totals 15 residues. The CDR3 DNA sequence: TGTGCCAGCAGGATTACCCAGGGGGCCTGGAATGAGCAGTTCTTC. Encoded protein: CASRITQGAWNEQFF.

Within the sample, this clonotype is medium-sized. V gene TRBV19 combines with J gene TRBJ2-7; 7 nucleotides align to TRBD2. Germline-derived CDR1 and CDR2 are LNHDA and SQIVND (reference sequence). V gave up 4 bases and J gave up 2 bases; unmatched junction bases: 5. The CDR3 loop spans 14 amino acids. Written as DNA, the CDR3 is TGTGCCAGTAGTAGAGCTAGCGGAACCTACGAGCAGTACTTC. Amino acids: CASSRASGTYEQYF.

As regards this clonotype: A read error may explain this, as a much larger clone is one base away. No conserved phenylalanine or tryptophan is present at the end of the CDR3, so a read error is the likely explanation. J is TRBJ2-2 and V is TRBV20-1; weak D call: TRBD2 (5 bases). Germline V gene data show CDR1 as DFQATT and CDR2 as SNEGSKA (reference sequence). The CDR3 is 14 residues long. Trimming removed 3 bases from V and 4 bases from J, with 12 bases in between. The DNA of the CDR3 is TGCAGTGCTAGCTCCCCCGGAGGCACCGGGGAGCTGTTTTCT. The encoded protein is CSASSPGGTGELFS.

In its sample, this clonotype ranks as medium-sized (0.01 to 0.1%). This chain links TRBV7-9 with TRBJ2-7; no reliable D call. The CDR3 is 13 residues long. Germline V gene sequence: CDR1 SEHNR, CDR2 FQNEAQ (reference sequence). V was shortened by 5 bases and J by 1 base, with 9 bases between the two germline ends. The CDR3 reads CASSPKQSYEQYF. The DNA for the CDR3 is TGTGCCAGCAGCCCCAAGCAGTCCTACGAGCAGTACTTC.

This clonotype was seen repeatedly, ten times or more. The gene calls are TRBV11-2 and TRBJ1-1, with D tentatively TRBD1 (6 bases). This CDR3 comprises 13 residues. V lost 5 bases and J lost 6, with 13 bases in between. Germline loops: CDR1 SGHAT, CDR2 FQNNGV. The CDR3: CASSVSRGAEAFF. CDR3 nucleotide sequence: TGTGCCAGCAGCGTATCCAGGGGAGCTGAAGCTTTCTTT.

This clonotype was detected many times. J is TRBJ2-5 and V is TRBV7-3; 9 nucleotides line up with TRBD2. Trimming removed 5 bases from V and 5 bases from J; junction bases left unmatched: 6. The CDR3 sequence is 14 residues long. Germline assignment: CDR1 SGHTA and CDR2 FQGTGA. The CDR3 region is CASSDSGSGETQYF. The CDR3 DNA sequence: TGTGCCAGCAGCGATAGCGGGAGTGGGGAGACCCAGTACTTC.